The 21 T cell receptor beta chains presented below share a single source sample, sequenced in a study of CD8+ T cells in alopecia areata. Treatment here: oral pan-JAK inhibitor, 5-10 mg twice daily. Following extraction, RNA underwent reverse transcription to cDNA, which served as the sequencing template. Repertoires were generated with immunoSEQ multiplex PCR, while TCRdb's copy carries only in-frame clones and drops some. The table shows about 210,000 clones, with approximately 67% occurring only once. Sequencing used CD4+ T cells sorted from blood, obtained at week 44, from a patient treated with tofacitinib. These receptors were obtained from a human donor with alopecia areata.

The chain is built from TRBV7-6 and TRBJ1-4, with TRBD1 as a possible D gene (5 bases). This CDR3 has 17 residues. From germline, CDR1 is SGHVS and CDR2 FNYEAQ. V gave up 1 base and J gave up 3 bases, with 15 bases separating them. CDR3 amino acids: CASSLEGRADANEKLFF. The CDR3 DNA reads TGTGCCAGCAGCTTAGAGGGCAGGGCTGACGCTAATGAAAAACTGTTTTTT.

V usage is TRBV29-1 and J usage is TRBJ1-2; D call uncertain. V lost 2 bases and J lost 4, with 14 bases in between. The CDR3 has 14 amino acids. Germline CDR1 SQVTM, CDR2 ANQGSEA. The CDR3 sequence is CSVESAGSGYGYTF. Written as DNA, the CDR3 is TGCAGCGTTGAATCGGCCGGGTCAGGCTATGGCTACACCTTC.

The V gene is TRBV29-1, the J gene TRBJ1-1; 7 bases align to TRBD1. V shed 4 bases and J 6 bases; nucleotides not matched to a gene: 5. The CDR3 totals 12 residues. Per germline, CDR1 SQVTM and CDR2 ANQGSEA. In DNA, the CDR3 is TGCAGCGTTGGTGCCAGGGGGGCTGAAGCTTTCTTT. Its protein is CSVGARGAEAFF.

The rearrangement uses TRBV9 and TRBJ1-2, with 8 bases matching TRBD1. CDR1 is SGDLS and CDR2 is YYNGEE in the germline V gene. Trimming removed 4 bases from V and 7 bases from J; junction bases left unmatched: 6. CDR3 length: 13 amino acids. The CDR3: CASSFQGAGGYTF. As DNA, the CDR3 is TGTGCCAGCAGCTTCCAGGGGGCGGGTGGCTACACCTTC.

The CDR3 is CASSGPGGEQYF. The CDR3 region has the DNA TGTGCCAGCAGCGGCCCGGGAGGCGAGCAGTACTTC. The chain joins TRBV6-5 to TRBJ2-5; 7 nucleotides align to TRBD2. The DNA end lines up better with TRBJ2-7; the J call may be wrong. This CDR3 contains 12 residues. Germline lookup yields CDR1 MNHEY and CDR2 SVGAGI.

For this clone: One end of the junction fails to match germline, which may point to a read error. The CDR3 here is CASSQDQQVGAAF. DNA of the CDR3: TGCGCCAGCAGCCAAGATCAACAGGTTGGTGCCGCCTTC. V and J are TRBV4-1 and TRBJ1-2, with a weak D call TRBD1 (5 bases). Germline values: CDR1 MGHRA, CDR2 YSYEKL. The CDR3 covers 13 residues.

V is TRBV6-1 and J is TRBJ2-7; 10 positions agree with TRBD1. Trimming removed 8 bases from V and 6 bases from J; junction bases left unmatched: 13. The germline V gene has CDR1 MNHNS and CDR2 SASEGT. The CDR3 has 15 residues. CDR3 amino acids: CASYADRGTAGEQYF. CDR3 bases: TGTGCCAGCTATGCGGACAGGGGGACCGCGGGCGAGCAGTACTTC.

Note on this clone: The identical CDR3 is also encoded by other nucleotide sequences in the sample. The genes are TRBV29-1 and TRBJ1-1, with D possibly being TRBD1 (5 bases). The CDR3 length is 12 residues. In germline, CDR1 is SQVTM, CDR2 ANQGSEA. Trimming pared 4 bases from V and 5 bases from J, leaving 11 bases between. The CDR3 region is CSVAGRVTEAFF. The DNA for the CDR3 is TGCAGCGTTGCGGGCAGGGTAACTGAAGCTTTCTTT. Full variable domain (rest looked up from reference TRBV29-1 and TRBJ1-1): SAVISQKPSRDICQRGTSLTIQCQVDSQVTMMFWYRQQPGQSLTLIATANQGSEATYESGFVIDKFPISRPNLTFSTLTVSNMSPEDSSIYLCSVAGRVTEAFFGQGTRLTVV.

This clone was recorded at least ten times. J is TRBJ1-2 and V is TRBV27; tentatively, D is TRBD1 (5 bases). The germline V gene has CDR1 MNHEY and CDR2 SMNVEV (reference sequence). The CDR3 length is 13 residues. V was cut by 2 bases and J by 8 bases, with 12 bases left in between. CDR3 sequence reads: CASSLTSGTGYTF. CDR3 bases: TGTGCCAGCAGTTTAACAAGCGGGACGGGCTACACCTTC.

The rearrangement uses TRBV29-1 and TRBJ2-7, with D perhaps TRBD1 (5 bases). The CDR3 loop spans 14 amino acids. V was trimmed by 5 bases and J by 0 bases, leaving 14 bases between them. CDR1 and CDR2 from the germline V gene are SQVTM and ANQGSEA. DNA for the CDR3: TGCAGCGTTCGGTCTAGGGGAAGCTCCTACGAGCAGTACTTC. This gives the protein CSVRSRGSSYEQYF.

The rearrangement joins TRBV6-1 to TRBJ2-7, with 13 positions matching TRBD2. Germline V gene sequence: CDR1 MNHNS, CDR2 SASEGT. V lost 5 bases to trimming and J lost 0 bases; unmatched junction nucleotides: 7. This CDR3 contains 17 residues. As DNA, the CDR3 is TGTGCCAGCAGTAAAGGGACTAGCGGGGCCATCTCCTACGAGCAGTACTTC. Its translation: CASSKGTSGAISYEQYF.

The V gene is TRBV19, the J gene TRBJ1-1; the D gene is possibly TRBD1 (5 bases). This CDR3 comprises 14 residues. The V gene lost 4 bases and the J gene lost 5 bases, with 14 bases spanning the gap. Germline V lookup: CDR1 LNHDA, CDR2 SQIVND (reference sequence). CDR3 sequence (DNA): TGTGCCAGTAGTACCCTCGGGGCCGAGACTGAAGCTTTCTTT. Protein product: CASSTLGAETEAFF.

This clone was recorded once. The V and J genes are TRBV29-1 and TRBJ1-5, with 7 bases matching TRBD1. Germline CDR1 is SQVTM and CDR2 is ANQGSEA. This CDR3 has 14 residues. V was clipped by 3 bases and J by 3 bases; unmatched bases: 5. Here the CDR3 reads CSVDGGGVNQPQHF. Here the CDR3 DNA reads TGCAGCGTTGACGGAGGGGGCGTCAATCAGCCCCAGCATTTT.

V is TRBV5-1 and J is TRBJ2-3; 7 nucleotides match TRBD1. CDR3 size: 13 residues. CDR1 is SGHRS and CDR2 is YFSETQ in the germline V gene. V was pared by 4 bases and J by 6 bases, with 5 bases of the junction left unmatched. The CDR3 region is CASSIEGQDTQYF. CDR3 DNA sequence: TGCGCCAGCAGCATAGAGGGACAGGATACGCAGTATTTT.

The gene calls are TRBV4-3 and TRBJ2-2; D gene uncertain. The germline V gene has CDR1 LGHNA and CDR2 YSLEER. Trimming left V 0 bases short and J 6 bases short, with 5 bases between. This CDR3 has 13 residues. The DNA for the CDR3 is TGCGCCAGCAGCCAAGATACGTCCGGGGAGCTGTTTTTT. This translates into CASSQDTSGELFF.

The V call is TRBV18, the J call TRBJ1-5; 8 bases align to TRBD1. The germline V gene encodes CDR1 KGHSH and CDR2 LQKENI. This CDR3 contains 15 residues. The junction had 7 bases not matched to a gene; V was cut back by 3 bases and J by 6 bases. This CDR3 reads CASSPMTGEGQPQHF. The CDR3 nucleotides are TGTGCCAGCTCACCTATGACAGGGGAGGGTCAGCCCCAGCATTTT.

The chain uses TRBV11-2 and TRBJ2-7, with D possibly being TRBD1 or TRBD2 (5 bases each). CDR3 length: 11 residues. Trimming pared 5 bases from V and 10 bases from J, leaving 12 bases between. Germline values: CDR1 SGHAT, CDR2 FQNNGV. CDR3 sequence reads: CASSTRDLQYF. In nucleotides, the CDR3 is TGTGCCAGCAGCACCCGGGACCTTCAGTACTTC.

The gene calls are TRBV19 and TRBJ2-5; 12 nucleotides line up with TRBD1. After removal of 7 bases from V and 5 bases from J, the junction contained 8 bases not matched to a gene. This CDR3 comprises 15 residues. Germline V lookup: CDR1 LNHDA, CDR2 SQIVND (reference sequence). The CDR3 DNA follows: TGTGCCAGTACTCCGGGACAGGGGGCAGGGGAGACCCAGTACTTC. Residues: CASTPGQGAGETQYF.

The rearrangement uses TRBV2 and TRBJ2-3, with 9 bases matching TRBD1. The CDR3 totals 15 residues. Germline V lookup: CDR1 SNHLY, CDR2 FYNNEI. After removal of 7 bases from V and 2 bases from J, the junction contained 7 bases not matched to a gene. As DNA, the CDR3 is TGTGCCAGCACCACCGGGACAGGGTTCACAGATACGCAGTATTTT. Its protein is CASTTGTGFTDTQYF.

The chain couples TRBV9 to TRBJ1-1, with a possible D match to TRBD1 (6 bases). Germline loops: CDR1 SGDLS, CDR2 YYNGEE. The CDR3 loop spans 14 amino acids. V was trimmed by 2 bases and J by 8 bases, leaving 16 bases between them. DNA for the CDR3: TGTGCCAGCAGCGTCTCCCCAGGGGTCGACGAAGCTTTCTTT. It encodes CASSVSPGVDEAFF.

CDR3 sequence: CASSVATDRGGGYTF. The CDR3 DNA is TGTGCCAGCAGCGTAGCTACCGACAGGGGAGGAGGCTACACCTTC. The V call is TRBV9, the J call TRBJ1-2, with 8 positions matching TRBD1. The V gene's germline CDR1 is SGDLS and CDR2 YYNGEE. The CDR3 spans 15 residues. Trimming cost V 0 bases and J 8 bases; bases outside gene matches: 9.